These 5 T cell receptor beta chains originate from one sample sequenced in a study of blood T cell repertoires in COVID-19. Generated by immunoSEQ multiplex PCR, the TCRdb table keeps only in-frame clones and is missing some. The sample contains some 240,000 clones, 90% of which appear only once. Sequencing was carried out using peripheral blood. The receptors were gathered from a woman aged 55-70 years with COVID-19, enrolled during active disease.

The chain links TRBV4-2 to TRBJ1-3; no reliable D call. Germline V gene data show CDR1 as LGHNA and CDR2 as YNFKEQ. Trimming took off 1 base at V and 0 bases at J, with 10 bases between the two ends. This CDR3 is built from 16 residues. The CDR3 sequence is CASSQGAGSSGNTIYF. In DNA form, the CDR3 reads TGTGCCAGCAGCCAAGGCGCGGGCAGCTCTGGAAACACCATATATTTT.

The genes are TRBV13 and TRBJ1-2, with a weak D call TRBD1 (6 bases). V was clipped by 2 bases and J by 1 base, with 8 bases between them. The CDR3 sequence is 14 residues long. Germline CDR1 is PRHDT and CDR2 is FYEKMQ (reference sequence). The CDR3 bases are TGTGCCAGCAGCTTATTCAGGGGTAACTATGGCTACACCTTC. Its translation is CASSLFRGNYGYTF. The whole variable domain, filled in from reference TRBV13 and TRBJ1-2, reads AAGVIQSPRHLIKEKRETATLKCYPIPRHDTVYWYQQGPGQDPQFLISFYEKMQSDKGSIPDRFSAQQFSDYHSELNMSSLELGDSALYFCASSLFRGNYGYTFGSGTRLTVV.

The V call is TRBV5-1, the J call TRBJ2-5; D possibly corresponds to TRBD1 (6 bases). The CDR3 runs 15 residues. CDR1 and CDR2 (germline): SGHRS, YFSETQ. The V gene lost 2 bases and the J gene lost 7 bases, with 18 bases spanning the gap. CDR3 sequence reads: CASSLRNREEGTQYF. The CDR3 DNA reads TGCGCCAGCAGCTTAAGGAACAGGGAAGAGGGGACCCAGTACTTC. Full variable domain (missing parts from reference TRBV5-1 and TRBJ2-5): KAGVTQTPRYLIKTRGQQVTLSCSPISGHRSVSWYQQTPGQGLQFLFEYFSETQRNKGNFPGRFSGRQFSNSRSEMNVSTLELGDSALYLCASSLRNREEGTQYFGPGTRLLVL.

This clone was counted a single time. This sequence joins TRBV19 and TRBJ2-7; D gene ambiguous. The CDR3 is 11 residues long. Looked up from germline, CDR1 is LNHDA and CDR2 is SQIVND (reference sequence). V lost 6 bases to trimming and J lost 0 bases, with 3 bases between them. CDR3 sequence: CASSSSYEQYF. The DNA for the CDR3 is TGTGCCAGTAGCAGCTCCTACGAGCAGTACTTC.

The chain has TRBV11-2 and TRBJ1-5; 8 bases match TRBD1. Germline-derived CDR1 and CDR2 are SGHAT and FQNNGV. The V and J ends lost 5 bases and 1 base, in that order; junction bases with no gene match: 4. The CDR3 totals 15 residues. CDR3 sequence: CASSQGQASNQPQHF. The CDR3 DNA reads as TGTGCCAGCAGCCAGGGACAGGCCAGCAATCAGCCCCAGCATTTT.